These 25 T cell receptor beta chains originate from one sample sequenced in a study of T cell responses to AZD1222 COVID-19 vaccine. The method was immunoSEQ multiplex PCR; TCRdb's version includes in-frame clones alone and lacks a portion of them. The table shows roughly 180,000 clones, with around nine tenths occurring only once. The sample consisted of peripheral blood, taken on day 0 of AZD1222 vaccination. These TCRs come from an adult in good health.

The count of this clone is one. A read error is possible here, since a much larger clone lies one base away. This chain connects TRBV12-3 or TRBV12-4 to TRBJ1-3, with D uncertain. V was cut by 2 bases and J by 0 bases, with 2 bases left in between. This CDR3 comprises 13 residues. The CDR3 sequence is CASSLSSGNTIYF. The CDR3, as DNA: TGTGCCAGCAGTTTATCCTCTGGAAACACCATATATTTT.

This chain links TRBV28 with TRBJ1-2; possibly TRBD1 for D (6 bases). Germline V lookup: CDR1 MDHEN, CDR2 SYDVKM. The CDR3 sequence is 14 residues long. Trimming took off 5 bases at V and 4 bases at J, with 14 bases between the two ends. DNA for the CDR3: TGTGCCAGCAGTGGGGCCCAGGGGCTCTATGGCTACACCTTC. It yields the protein CASSGAQGLYGYTF.

The chain is built from TRBV2 and TRBJ1-4, with D possibly TRBD1 on 6 matching bases. This CDR3 is 14 amino acids long. The V and J ends lost 6 bases and 4 bases respectively, with 12 bases between them. Germline V gene sequence: CDR1 SNHLY, CDR2 FYNNEI. DNA of the CDR3: TGTGCCAGCAGCAGACAGGAGTATAATGAAAAACTGTTTTTT. The encoded protein is CASSRQEYNEKLFF.

The rearrangement joins TRBV6-5 to TRBJ1-1, with 10 bases that match TRBD1. The V and J ends lost 5 bases and 5 bases, in that order; junction bases with no gene match: 8. The CDR3 consists of 15 residues. Germline lookup yields CDR1 MNHEY and CDR2 SVGAGI. The CDR3 sequence: CASSTRDRGRTEAFF. The DNA for the CDR3 is TGTGCCAGCAGTACGCGGGACAGGGGAAGGACTGAAGCTTTCTTT.

CDR3 protein: CASSQESGRTNYGYTF. The CDR3 coding sequence is TGCGCCAGCAGCCAAGAATCGGGGCGGACAAACTATGGCTACACCTTC. The chain couples TRBV4-3 to TRBJ1-2; the D gene is possibly TRBD1 (5 bases). Looked up from germline, CDR1 is LGHNA and CDR2 is YSLEER. V lost 0 bases to trimming and J lost 2 bases, with 13 bases between them. The CDR3 is 16 residues long.

The chain carries TRBV19 and TRBJ2-7, with D perhaps TRBD2 (6 bases). V lost 7 bases and J lost 0, with 19 bases in between. Germline V CDR1 and CDR2: LNHDA, SQIVND (reference sequence). The CDR3 is made up of 16 amino acids. This CDR3 reads CASTGWGTSSSYEQYF. In DNA, the CDR3 is TGTGCCAGTACCGGGTGGGGGACTTCCAGCTCCTACGAGCAGTACTTC.

The chain combines TRBV28 with TRBJ1-2, with TRBD1 as a possible D gene (5 bases). The V end was cut by 8 bases, the J end by 2 bases, with 15 bases between. The CDR3 is 14 residues long. Germline values: CDR1 MDHEN, CDR2 SYDVKM. CDR3 loop: CASRRGGGNYGYTF. The DNA for the CDR3 is TGTGCCAGCCGGCGGGGCGGGGGGAACTATGGCTACACCTTC.

This clone was observed once. The V and J genes are TRBV5-6 and TRBJ2-1, with 8 bases identical to TRBD2. After removal of 6 bases from V and 14 bases from J, the junction contained 13 bases not matched to a gene. Germline CDR1 reads SGHDT; CDR2 reads YYEEEE. CDR3 length: 13 amino acids. The CDR3 nucleotides read TGTGCCAGCAATCCCGGGGGGGCAGTTAAAAAGTTCTTC. Translation: CASNPGGAVKKFF.

This clone was detected once. The V and J genes are TRBV7-6 and TRBJ2-1, with TRBD2 matching 8 bases. The CDR3 consists of 16 residues. Per germline, CDR1 SGHVS and CDR2 FNYEAQ. The J segment lost 0 bases and the V segment lost 2 bases, leaving 3 bases of the junction unmatched. CDR3 region: CASSLLAGNSYNEQFF. Written as DNA, the CDR3 is TGTGCCAGCAGCTTACTAGCGGGTAACTCCTACAATGAGCAGTTCTTC.

This clone was recorded a few times. The V and J genes are TRBV6-1 and TRBJ1-2, with a tentative D call TRBD1 (6 bases). Germline V gene data show CDR1 as MNHNS and CDR2 as SASEGT. The CDR3 consists of 15 residues. Trimming took off 3 bases at V and 4 bases at J, with 15 bases between the two ends. In DNA form, the CDR3 reads TGTGCCAGCAGTGAGAGGACGGAAGGGGGCTATGGCTACACCTTC. It yields the protein CASSERTEGGYGYTF.

This chain connects TRBV4-2 to TRBJ2-5; a possible D gene is TRBD2 (6 bases). The germline gives CDR1 LGHNA, CDR2 YNFKEQ. This CDR3 spans 16 amino acids. V lost 4 bases, J lost 2 bases, and 17 bases lay in between. The CDR3 spells CASSRGDSNPQETQYF. CDR3 in DNA: TGTGCCAGCAGCCGGGGGGACTCGAACCCACAAGAGACCCAGTACTTC.

V is TRBV5-5 and J is TRBJ2-7; the D gene is possibly TRBD2 (5 bases). Germline-derived CDR1 and CDR2 are SGHKS and YYEKEE (reference sequence). The ends were cut back, 1 base at V and 6 bases at J, with 14 bases in the middle. CDR3 length: 14 residues. The CDR3 DNA reads as TGTGCCAGCAGCTTGCCGGTCGGGGTGGGCGAGCAGTACTTC. The encoded protein is CASSLPVGVGEQYF.

This chain uses TRBV5-4 with TRBJ2-2, with TRBD2 matching 7 bases. The CDR3 covers 13 residues. Trimming took 4 bases from V and 6 from J; bases not matched to a gene: 3. Germline V gives CDR1 SGHNT, CDR2 YYREEE (reference sequence). DNA of the CDR3: TGTGCCAGCAGCCCCGCGGGGGCCGGGGAGCTGTTTTTT. Encoded protein: CASSPAGAGELFF.

For the CDR3, the DNA is TGCAGCGTTGAAACGGGGGTTTGGACTGGGAATGTATACGAGCAGTACTTC. Encoded protein: CSVETGVWTGNVYEQYF. The J gene is TRBJ2-7, the V gene TRBV29-1; D is perhaps TRBD2 (6 bases). Trimming took 2 bases from V and 4 from J, leaving 24 bases between them. The CDR3 contains 17 residues. Germline loops: CDR1 SQVTM, CDR2 ANQGSEA.

The gene calls are TRBV15 and TRBJ2-1; D may be TRBD1 (6 bases). There are 13 residues in the CDR3. With 7 bases removed from V and 7 bases from J, the gap between germline ends came to 14 bases. Germline CDR1 and CDR2: LNHNV and YYDKDF (reference sequence). The CDR3 reads CATNTYRENEQFF. CDR3 DNA sequence: TGTGCCACCAATACATACAGGGAGAATGAGCAGTTCTTC. Together with reference TRBV15 and TRBJ2-1, the CDR3 gives the full variable domain: DAMVIQNPRYQVTQFGKPVTLSCSQTLNHNVMYWYQQKSSQAPKLLFHYYDKDFNNEADTPDNFQSRRPNTSFCFLDIRSPGLGDTAMYLCATNTYRENEQFFGPGTRLTVL.

The gene calls are TRBV9 and TRBJ1-4; D is undetermined. The germline CDR1 and CDR2 sequences are SGDLS and YYNGEE. V lost 0 bases to trimming and J lost 13 bases, with 13 bases between them. The CDR3 extends over 13 amino acids. DNA for the CDR3: TGTGCCAGCAGCGTAGGGTTGAGGGATAGACTGTTTTTT. Encoded protein: CASSVGLRDRLFF. The full variable domain, its missing parts supplied by reference TRBV9 and TRBJ1-4, is DSGVTQTPKHLITATGQRVTLRCSPRSGDLSVYWYQQSLDQGLQFLIQYYNGEERAKGNILERFSAQQFPDLHSELNLSSLELGDSALYFCASSVGLRDRLFFGSGTQLSVL.

V gene TRBV7-2 combines with J gene TRBJ2-3, with 8 bases fitting TRBD2. This CDR3 has 14 amino acids. The germline gives CDR1 SGHTA, CDR2 FQGNSA. V was pared by 7 bases and J by 1 base, with 4 bases of the junction left unmatched. In nucleotides, the CDR3 is TGTGCCAGCATCTCGACTAGCGGCACAGATACGCAGTATTTT. This translates into CASISTSGTDTQYF.

This chain uses TRBV7-8 with TRBJ1-1; no definite D call. This CDR3 comprises 13 residues. V dropped 5 bases and J dropped 7 bases, with 14 bases sitting between them. CDR1 SGHVS and CDR2 FQNEAQ come from the germline V gene. DNA of the CDR3: TGTGCCAGCAGCGGCGATGCTACGGGTGAAGCTTTCTTT. Translated: CASSGDATGEAFF.

The V call is TRBV5-1, the J call TRBJ2-3; TRBD1 matches at 7 bases. Germline assignment: CDR1 SGHRS and CDR2 YFSETQ. The length of the CDR3 is 16 residues. V shed 0 bases, J shed 0 bases, and the junction held 4 bases outside the gene matches. Written as DNA, the CDR3 is TGCGCCAGCAGCTTGGGTGGGACAGCTAGCACAGATACGCAGTATTTT. It is translated as CASSLGGTASTDTQYF.

A note on this clone: The sample holds other DNA sequences that translate to the same CDR3. V is TRBV6-5 and J is TRBJ1-5, with 9 positions matching TRBD1. V gave up 4 bases and J gave up 4 bases; unmatched junction bases: 5. Germline V gene data show CDR1 as MNHEY and CDR2 as SVGAGI. This CDR3 spans 15 amino acids. This chain's CDR3 is CASSLKGQGNQPQHF. For the CDR3, the DNA is TGTGCCAGCAGTTTAAAAGGACAGGGGAATCAGCCCCAGCATTTT.

The V gene is TRBV5-6, the J gene TRBJ1-5; the D is unclear. Germline-derived CDR1 and CDR2 are SGHDT and YYEEEE. This CDR3 comprises 15 residues. Trimming cost V 5 bases and J 0 bases, with 12 bases left between them. The CDR3 here is CASSRTPDSNQPQHF. DNA of the CDR3: TGTGCCAGCAGTCGGACCCCGGATAGCAATCAGCCCCAGCATTTT.

The chain joins TRBV7-9 to TRBJ2-3; 8 bases are a match to TRBD1. After removal of 3 bases from V and 5 bases from J, the junction contained 4 bases not matched to a gene. Germline V CDR1 and CDR2: SEHNR, FQNEAQ (reference sequence). The length of the CDR3 is 14 residues. The CDR3 region is CASSFTDRGDTQYF. The CDR3 nucleotides are TGTGCCAGCAGCTTCACAGACAGGGGAGATACGCAGTATTTT.

The rearrangement joins TRBV7-8 to TRBJ1-6; no clear D gene. The germline V gene has CDR1 SGHVS and CDR2 FQNEAQ. Trimming removed 1 base at V and 0 bases at J, with 7 bases between. This CDR3 contains 16 residues. CDR3 DNA: TGTGCCAGCAGCTTAGAACTGAACTCCTATAATTCACCCCTCCACTTT. It is translated as CASSLELNSYNSPLHF.

This chain joins TRBV5-4 and TRBJ1-3, with D perhaps TRBD1 (5 bases). The CDR3 totals 15 residues. V was shortened by 0 bases and J by 4 bases, with 11 bases between the two germline ends. CDR1 and CDR2 from the germline V gene are SGHNT and YYREEE (reference sequence). Here the CDR3 reads CASSLGSRAGNTIYF. The DNA for the CDR3 is TGTGCCAGCAGCTTGGGGTCCAGGGCCGGAAACACCATATATTTT. Filled out from reference TRBV5-4 and TRBJ1-3, the complete variable domain reads ETGVTQSPTHLIKTRGQQVTLRCSSQSGHNTVSWYQQALGQGPQFIFQYYREEENGRGNFPPRFSGLQFPNYSSELNVNALELDDSALYLCASSLGSRAGNTIYFGEGSWLTVV.

The rearrangement uses TRBV28 and TRBJ2-6; no definite D call. With 11 bases removed from V and 0 bases from J, the gap between germline ends came to 8 bases. This CDR3 region has 13 residues. Germline V gene data show CDR1 as MDHEN and CDR2 as SYDVKM. The CDR3 spells CAAWSSGANVLTF. In nucleotides, the CDR3 is TGTGCCGCCTGGTCCTCTGGGGCCAACGTCCTGACTTTC.